This T cell receptor (beta chain) was identified during a study of cytomegalovirus exposure and HLA in healthy donors. Points from the study as a whole: According to a subsequent analysis, TCR clusters identified in the first cohort showed a tendency to co-occur across the 120 validation repertoires. The study flagged around 160 TCR beta chains as cytomegalovirus-associated.

TCRdb's table, derived via immunoSEQ multiplex PCR, lists solely in-frame clones and lacks some. The sample lists around 230,000 clones; about 86% were seen once. As concerns this clone: Its antigen is undetermined.

V was pared by 7 bases and J by 3 bases, with 4 bases of the junction left unmatched. The length of the CDR3 is 13 residues. CDR1 and CDR2 (germline): SQVTM, ANQGSEA. The TCR originated in a woman aged 30 to 39 in good health and CMV-seropositive. Sequenced sample: PBMCs. This sequence joins TRBV29-1 and TRBJ1-3; 9 bases align to TRBD1. CDR3 region: CSGVTGGGNTIYF. The CDR3 DNA is TGCAGCGGCGTGACAGGGGGTGGAAACACCATATATTTT.